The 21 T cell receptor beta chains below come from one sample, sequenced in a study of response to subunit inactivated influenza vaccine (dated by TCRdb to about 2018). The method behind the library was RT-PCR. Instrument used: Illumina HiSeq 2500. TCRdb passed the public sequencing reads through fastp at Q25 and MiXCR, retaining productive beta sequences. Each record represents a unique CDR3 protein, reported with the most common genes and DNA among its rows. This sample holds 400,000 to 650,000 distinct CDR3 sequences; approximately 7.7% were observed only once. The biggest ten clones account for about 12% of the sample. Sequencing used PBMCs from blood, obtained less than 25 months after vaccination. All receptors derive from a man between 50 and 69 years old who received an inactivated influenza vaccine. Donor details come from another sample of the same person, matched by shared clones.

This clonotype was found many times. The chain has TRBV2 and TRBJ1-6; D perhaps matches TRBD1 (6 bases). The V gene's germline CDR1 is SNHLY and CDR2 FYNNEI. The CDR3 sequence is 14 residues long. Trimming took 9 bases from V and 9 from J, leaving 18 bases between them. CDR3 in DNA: TGTGCCAGTAGAGAAGAGACAGGAAGTTCACCCCTCCACTTT. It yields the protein CASREETGSSPLHF.

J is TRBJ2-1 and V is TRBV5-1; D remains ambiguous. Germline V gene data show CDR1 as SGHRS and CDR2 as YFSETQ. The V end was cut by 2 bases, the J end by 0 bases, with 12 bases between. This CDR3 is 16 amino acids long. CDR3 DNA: TGCGCCAGCAGCTTCGATAGCTCCAGCTCCTACAATGAGCAGTTCTTC. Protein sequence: CASSFDSSSSYNEQFF.

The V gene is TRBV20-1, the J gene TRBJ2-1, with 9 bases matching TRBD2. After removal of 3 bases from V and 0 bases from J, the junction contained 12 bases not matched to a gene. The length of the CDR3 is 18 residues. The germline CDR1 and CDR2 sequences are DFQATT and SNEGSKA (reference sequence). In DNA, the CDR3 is TGCAGTGCTAGCGGTGGCGGGAGGGCCGGGCGCTCCTACAATGAGCAGTTCTTC. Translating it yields CSASGGGRAGRSYNEQFF.

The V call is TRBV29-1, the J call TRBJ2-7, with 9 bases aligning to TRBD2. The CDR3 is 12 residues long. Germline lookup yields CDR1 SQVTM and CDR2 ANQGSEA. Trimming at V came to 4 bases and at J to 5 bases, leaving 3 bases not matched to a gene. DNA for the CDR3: TGCAGCGTTGCTAGCGGGAACGACGAGCAGTACTTC. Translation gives CSVASGNDEQYF.

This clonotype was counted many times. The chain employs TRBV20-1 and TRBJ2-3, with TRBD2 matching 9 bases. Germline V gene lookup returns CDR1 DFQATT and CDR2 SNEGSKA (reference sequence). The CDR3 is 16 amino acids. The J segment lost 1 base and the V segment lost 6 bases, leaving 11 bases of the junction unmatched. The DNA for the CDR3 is TGCAGTGCCACGGGGGGAAGACTAGCGGGCACAGATACGCAGTATTTT. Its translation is CSATGGRLAGTDTQYF.

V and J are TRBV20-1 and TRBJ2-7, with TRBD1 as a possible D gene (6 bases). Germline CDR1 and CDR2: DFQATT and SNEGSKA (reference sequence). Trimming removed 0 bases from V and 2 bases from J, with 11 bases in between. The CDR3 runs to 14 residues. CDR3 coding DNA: TGCAGTGCTAGAGATAGGAACAGGGCCTACGAGCAGTACTTC. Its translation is CSARDRNRAYEQYF.

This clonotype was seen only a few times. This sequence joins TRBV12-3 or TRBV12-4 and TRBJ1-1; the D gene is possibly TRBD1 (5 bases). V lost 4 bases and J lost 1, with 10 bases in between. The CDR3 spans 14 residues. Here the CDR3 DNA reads TGTGCCAGCAGTTCGGGCAGGGCGAACACTGAAGCTTTCTTT. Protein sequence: CASSSGRANTEAFF.

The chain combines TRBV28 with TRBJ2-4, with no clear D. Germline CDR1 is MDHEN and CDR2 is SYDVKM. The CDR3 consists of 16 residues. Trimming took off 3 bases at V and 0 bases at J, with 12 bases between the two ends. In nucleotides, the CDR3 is TGTGCCAGCAGTTTGAAAAACAGCCTAGCCAAAAACATTCAGTACTTC. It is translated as CASSLKNSLAKNIQYF.

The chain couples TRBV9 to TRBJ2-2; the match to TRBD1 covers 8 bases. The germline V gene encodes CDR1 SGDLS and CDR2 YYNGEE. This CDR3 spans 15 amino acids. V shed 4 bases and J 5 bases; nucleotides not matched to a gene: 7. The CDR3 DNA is TGTGCCAGCAGCTGGGGACAGGCGAGTACCGGGGAGCTGTTTTTT. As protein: CASSWGQASTGELFF. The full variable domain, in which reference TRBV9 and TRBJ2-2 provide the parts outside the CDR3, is DSGVTQTPKHLITATGQRVTLRCSPRSGDLSVYWYQQSLDQGLQFLIQYYNGEERAKGNILERFSAQQFPDLHSELNLSSLELGDSALYFCASSWGQASTGELFFGEGSRLTVL.

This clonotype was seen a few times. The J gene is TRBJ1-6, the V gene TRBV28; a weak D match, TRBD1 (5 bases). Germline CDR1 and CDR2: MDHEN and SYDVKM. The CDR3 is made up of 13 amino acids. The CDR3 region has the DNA TGTGCTGTTCAGGGCGAATTGAATTCACCCCTCCACTTT. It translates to CAVQGELNSPLHF.

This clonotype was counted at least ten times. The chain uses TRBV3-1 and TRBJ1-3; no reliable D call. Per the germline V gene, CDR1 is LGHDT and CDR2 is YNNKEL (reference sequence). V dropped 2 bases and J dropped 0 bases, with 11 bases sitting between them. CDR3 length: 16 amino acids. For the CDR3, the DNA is TGTGCCAGCAGCCAAAACACCCCCAGCTCTGGAAACACCATATATTTT. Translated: CASSQNTPSSGNTIYF.

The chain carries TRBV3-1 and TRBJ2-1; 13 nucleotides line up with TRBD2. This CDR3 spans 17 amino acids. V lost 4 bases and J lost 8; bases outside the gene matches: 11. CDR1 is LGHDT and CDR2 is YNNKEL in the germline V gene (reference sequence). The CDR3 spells CASSPRTSGRIGDEQFF. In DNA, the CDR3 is TGTGCCAGCAGCCCTCGGACTAGCGGGAGAATAGGAGATGAGCAGTTCTTC.

The CDR3 nucleotides read TGCAGTGCTAGGGGGAGGCTGGTCCCCGCGCAGTTCTTC. Its protein product is CSARGRLVPAQFF. The chain carries TRBV20-1 and TRBJ2-1; D is possibly TRBD2 (6 bases). Germline V gene lookup returns CDR1 DFQATT and CDR2 SNEGSKA (reference sequence). The CDR3 consists of 13 residues. V dropped 3 bases and J dropped 12 bases, with 18 bases sitting between them.

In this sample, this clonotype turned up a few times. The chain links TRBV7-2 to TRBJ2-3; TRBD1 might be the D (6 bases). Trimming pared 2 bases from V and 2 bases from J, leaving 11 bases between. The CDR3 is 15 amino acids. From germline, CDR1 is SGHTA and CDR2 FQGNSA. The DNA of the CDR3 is TGTGCCAGCAGCTTATTTGGACAGACCACAGATACGCAGTATTTT. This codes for CASSLFGQTTDTQYF.

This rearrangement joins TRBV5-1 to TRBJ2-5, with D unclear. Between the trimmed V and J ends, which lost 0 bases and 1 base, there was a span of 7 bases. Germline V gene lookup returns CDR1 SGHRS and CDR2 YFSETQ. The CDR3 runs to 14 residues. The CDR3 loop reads CASSLDGIQETQYF. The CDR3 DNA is TGCGCCAGCAGCTTGGATGGTATCCAAGAGACCCAGTACTTC.

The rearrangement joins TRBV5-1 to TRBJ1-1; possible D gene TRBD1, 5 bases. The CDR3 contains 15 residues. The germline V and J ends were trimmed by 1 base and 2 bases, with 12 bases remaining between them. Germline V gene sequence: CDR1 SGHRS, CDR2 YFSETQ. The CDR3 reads CASSLMGGGNTEAFF. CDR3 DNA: TGCGCCAGCAGCTTGATGGGGGGAGGAAACACTGAAGCTTTCTTT.

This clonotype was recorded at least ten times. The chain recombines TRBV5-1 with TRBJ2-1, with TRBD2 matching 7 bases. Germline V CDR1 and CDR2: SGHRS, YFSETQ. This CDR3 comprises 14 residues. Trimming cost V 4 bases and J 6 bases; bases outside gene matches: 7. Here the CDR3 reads CASSMSGNTNEQFF. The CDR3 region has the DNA TGCGCCAGCAGCATGAGCGGGAACACCAATGAGCAGTTCTTC. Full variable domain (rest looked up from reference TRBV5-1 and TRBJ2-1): KAGVTQTPRYLIKTRGQQVTLSCSPISGHRSVSWYQQTPGQGLQFLFEYFSETQRNKGNFPGRFSGRQFSNSRSEMNVSTLELGDSALYLCASSMSGNTNEQFFGPGTRLTVL.

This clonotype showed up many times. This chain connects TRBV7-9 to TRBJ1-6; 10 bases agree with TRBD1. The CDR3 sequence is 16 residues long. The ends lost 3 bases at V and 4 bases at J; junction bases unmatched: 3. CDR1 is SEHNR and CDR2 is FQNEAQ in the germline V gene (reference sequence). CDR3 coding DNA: TGTGCCAGCAGCTTGGGACAGGGGACGTATAATTCACCCCTCCACTTT. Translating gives CASSLGQGTYNSPLHF.

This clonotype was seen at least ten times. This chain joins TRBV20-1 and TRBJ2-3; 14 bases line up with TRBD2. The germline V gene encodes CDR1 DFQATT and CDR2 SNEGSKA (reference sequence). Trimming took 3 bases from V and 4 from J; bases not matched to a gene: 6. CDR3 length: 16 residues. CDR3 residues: CSARGLAGVFPDTQYF. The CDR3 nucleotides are TGCAGTGCTAGGGGACTAGCGGGAGTCTTCCCAGATACGCAGTATTTT.

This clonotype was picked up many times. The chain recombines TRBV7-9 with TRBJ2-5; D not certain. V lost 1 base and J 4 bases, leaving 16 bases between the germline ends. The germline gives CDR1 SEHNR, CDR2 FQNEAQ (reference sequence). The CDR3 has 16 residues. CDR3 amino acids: CASSLVLTGVGETQYF. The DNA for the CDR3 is TGTGCCAGCAGCTTAGTTCTGACTGGGGTAGGAGAGACCCAGTACTTC.

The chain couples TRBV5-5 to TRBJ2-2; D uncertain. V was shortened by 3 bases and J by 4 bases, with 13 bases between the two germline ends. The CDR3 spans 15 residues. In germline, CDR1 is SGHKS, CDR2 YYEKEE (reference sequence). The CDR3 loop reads CASSWALGFTGELFF. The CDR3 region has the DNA TGTGCCAGCAGCTGGGCCCTGGGGTTCACCGGGGAGCTGTTTTTT.